What follows describes a single TCR beta chain. The antigen is not known. This record comes from a study of CD8 T cell repertoires and HIV-1 epitope variants. Study summary: Twenty-five autologous and known Gag and Nef epitope variant peptides each stimulated T cells separately.

CDR1 and CDR2 from the germline V gene are MNHNS and SASEGT. The V gene lost 3 bases and the J gene lost 4 bases, with 0 bases spanning the gap. The CDR3 runs to 11 residues. The table came from immunoSEQ multiplex PCR; TCRdb's copy has only in-frame clones and leaves some out. Of 5,000 to 7,000 clones listed, 55% to 80% are singletons. This chain connects TRBV6-1 to TRBJ2-2; no firm D call. This sequence was found in a male donor with HIV. Input material: cultured CD8+ T cells derived from PBMCs. The CDR3 loop is CASSDTGELFF. In DNA, the CDR3 is TGTGCCAGCAGTGACACCGGGGAGCTGTTTTTT.